This record looks at one TCR beta chain sequence and its context. These data come from a study of T cells expressing NK-cell markers. Study background: One of eight sequenced donors was HCMV-seronegative; the other seven were seropositive.

CDR1 is SGHRS and CDR2 is YFSETQ in the germline V gene. This CDR3 contains 14 residues. With the 5' RACE reads reprocessed, TCRdb shows one record per CDR3 protein and no DNA. This sample's table has roughly 390,000 distinct CDR3 sequences. The receptor's source is a man aged 18-69 years in good health. The rearrangement links TRBV5-1 to TRBJ2-7. Sample: blood T cells: a sorted CD56 or NKG2C T cell subset, CD4+ or CD8+ T cells, or bulk PBMC T cells (not recorded which). The CDR3 sequence is CASSLGDVGYEQYF.